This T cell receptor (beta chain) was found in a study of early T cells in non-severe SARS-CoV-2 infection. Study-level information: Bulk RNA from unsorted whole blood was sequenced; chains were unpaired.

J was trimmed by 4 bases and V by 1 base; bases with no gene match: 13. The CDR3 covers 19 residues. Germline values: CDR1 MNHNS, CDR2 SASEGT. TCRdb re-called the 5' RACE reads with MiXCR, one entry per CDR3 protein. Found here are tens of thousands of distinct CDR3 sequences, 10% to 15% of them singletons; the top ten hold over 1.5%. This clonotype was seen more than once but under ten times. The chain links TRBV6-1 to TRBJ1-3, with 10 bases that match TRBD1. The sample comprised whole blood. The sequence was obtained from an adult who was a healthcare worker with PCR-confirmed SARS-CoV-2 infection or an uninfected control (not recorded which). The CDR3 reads CASSEEGTGAGRGGNTIYF. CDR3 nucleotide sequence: TGTGCCAGCAGTGAAGAAGGGACAGGGGCTGGGAGAGGAGGAAACACCATATATTTT.